The 13 T cell receptor beta chains below all came from one sample that was sequenced in a study of blood T cell repertoires in COVID-19 (TCRdb year 2020). Libraries were constructed by the immunoSEQ multiplex PCR assay. The table was pulled from immuneACCESS by TCRdb, which kept in-frame rearrangements only. Such tables lose some clones; where checked, under half of the loss comes from unresolved V genes, and the rest has no known cause. The sample records about 64,000 clones, around 86% of which are singletons. 0.9% to 1.5% of the sample lies in the top ten. The sequencing sample was made of peripheral blood. Source of these receptors: a man in his forties with acute or convalescent COVID-19.

The chain recombines TRBV4-1 with TRBJ1-1; D ambiguous. CDR3 size: 13 residues. The germline gives CDR1 MGHRA, CDR2 YSYEKL. The V and J ends lost 3 bases and 8 bases respectively, with 13 bases between them. The chain's CDR3 is CASSHGEGSEAFF. CDR3 DNA sequence: TGCGCCAGCAGCCATGGGGAGGGATCGGAAGCTTTCTTT.

This chain joins TRBV6-1 and TRBJ2-7; 9 nucleotides match TRBD1. The germline gives CDR1 MNHNS, CDR2 SASEGT. This CDR3 region has 16 residues. Trimming cost V 2 bases and J 0 bases; bases outside gene matches: 5. The CDR3 coding sequence is TGTGCCAGCAGTGAACCGGGACAGGGCAGCTCCTACGAGCAGTACTTC. It yields the protein CASSEPGQGSSYEQYF.

V and J are TRBV7-2 and TRBJ1-1; D gene unclear. The CDR3 loop spans 13 amino acids. Looked up from germline, CDR1 is SGHTA and CDR2 is FQGNSA. The V end was cut by 3 bases, the J end by 1 base, with 6 bases between. CDR3 region: CASSFPGNTEAFF. DNA for the CDR3: TGTGCCAGCAGCTTTCCAGGGAACACTGAAGCTTTCTTT.

This sequence joins TRBV3-1 (or the pseudogene TRBV3-2) and TRBJ2-5; 13 bases match TRBD2. Germline lookup yields CDR1 LGHDT and CDR2 YNNKEL (reference sequence). This CDR3 has 15 residues. The V gene end was trimmed by 3 bases and the J gene end by 5 bases; junction bases not matched to a gene: 3. The CDR3 is CASSQGLAGQETQYF. In DNA form, the CDR3 reads TGTGCCAGCAGCCAGGGACTAGCGGGGCAGGAGACCCAGTACTTC.

The chain employs TRBV18 and TRBJ1-1; 9 nucleotides match TRBD1. Germline V gene lookup returns CDR1 KGHSH and CDR2 LQKENI. CDR3 length equals 15 residues. The V gene end was trimmed by 5 bases and the J gene end by 4 bases; junction bases not matched to a gene: 8. CDR3 nucleotide sequence: TGTGCCAGCTCAGCTGCGTGGGGACAGGGCACTGAAGCTTTCTTT. It encodes CASSAAWGQGTEAFF.

V gene TRBV11-2 combines with J gene TRBJ1-6; TRBD1 matches 7 bases. CDR1 and CDR2 from the germline V gene are SGHAT and FQNNGV. Trimming cost V 1 base and J 7 bases; bases outside gene matches: 7. This CDR3 region has 16 residues. CDR3 in DNA: TGTGCCAGCAGCTTAGCCCAGGACAGGAGAAATTCACCCCTCCACTTT. It is translated as CASSLAQDRRNSPLHF. Using reference TRBV11-2 and TRBJ1-6 for the parts outside the CDR3, the full variable domain is EAGVAQSPRYKIIEKRQSVAFWCNPISGHATLYWYQQILGQGPKLLIQFQNNGVVDDSQLPKDRFSAERLKGVDSTLKIQPAKLEDSAVYLCASSLAQDRRNSPLHFGNGTRLTVT.

The rearrangement links TRBV11-3 to TRBJ2-7, with 12 bases fitting TRBD1. V shed 6 bases and J 6 bases; nucleotides not matched to a gene: 9. CDR1 is SGHNT and CDR2 is YENEEA in the germline V gene. CDR3 length: 15 residues. CDR3 in DNA: TGTGCCAGCAGTTTATACGGGACAGGGGGCTCCGAGCAGTACTTC. Protein product: CASSLYGTGGSEQYF.

This chain links TRBV7-2 with TRBJ2-6, with D possibly TRBD2 on 5 matching bases. The V and J ends lost 2 bases and 0 bases respectively, with 5 bases between them. This CDR3 comprises 15 residues. In germline, CDR1 is SGHTA, CDR2 FQGNSA. CDR3 nucleotide sequence: TGTGCCAGCAGCTTAAGCGGCTCTGGGGCCAACGTCCTGACTTTC. It yields the protein CASSLSGSGANVLTF.

The chain employs TRBV4-1 and TRBJ2-7; D is possibly TRBD2 (5 bases). CDR3 size: 15 residues. Germline V lookup: CDR1 MGHRA, CDR2 YSYEKL. The germline V and J ends were trimmed by 0 bases and 6 bases, with 15 bases remaining between them. The CDR3 nucleotides read TGCGCCAGCAGCCAAGAACCCGGGGTCAGGATCGAGCAGTACTTC. Its protein is CASSQEPGVRIEQYF.

The V call is TRBV10-3, the J call TRBJ1-3; no definite D call. V lost 9 bases to trimming and J lost 0 bases, with 12 bases between them. CDR1 ENHRY and CDR2 SYGVKD come from the germline V gene. The CDR3 extends over 14 amino acids. The CDR3 DNA reads as TGTGCCATAGCGATCAGCAACTCTGGAAACACCATATATTTT. Protein sequence: CAIAISNSGNTIYF.

The chain links TRBV5-1 to TRBJ2-1; D not resolved. Trimming took off 3 bases at V and 0 bases at J, with 10 bases between the two ends. The CDR3 runs 15 residues. CDR1 and CDR2 from the germline V gene are SGHRS and YFSETQ. This chain's CDR3 is CASSYGDTSYNEQFF. CDR3 DNA sequence: TGCGCCAGCAGCTACGGCGACACCTCCTACAATGAGCAGTTCTTC.

V is TRBV2 and J is TRBJ1-5; D gene ambiguous. Per the germline V gene, CDR1 is SNHLY and CDR2 is FYNNEI. The CDR3 is 15 residues long. Trimming removed 5 bases from V and 6 bases from J, with 17 bases in between. CDR3 DNA: TGTGCCAGCAGTCCTGACACCCTACGGGGTCAGCCCCAGCATTTT. As protein: CASSPDTLRGQPQHF.

The chain combines TRBV3-1 (or the pseudogene TRBV3-2) with TRBJ1-1; D is possibly TRBD1 (6 bases). The ends were cut back, 5 bases at V and 5 bases at J, with 12 bases in the middle. Germline V gene lookup returns CDR1 LGHDT and CDR2 YNNKEL (reference sequence). The CDR3 has 13 amino acids. The CDR3 spells CASSLQGGTEAFF. CDR3 DNA sequence: TGTGCCAGCAGCTTACAGGGTGGGACTGAAGCTTTCTTT.